This TCR beta chain was sequenced for a study of blood T cell repertoires in COVID-19. Study summary: Acute-phase and convalescent COVID-19 samples originated in the United States, Italy and Spain. In each case, the material was cDNA or gDNA derived from T cells, B-cell-depleted T cells, or PBMCs.

In the original analysis: Reference gene primers were amplified, and this amplification served to estimate nucleated cell counts. Clones were read by immunoSEQ multiplex PCR, and TCRdb kept only the in-frame ones, dropping some. The DNA was the basis for D and trimming; V, J and clone size are from that table. The sample contains approximately 260,000 clones, just under 85% of which appear only once. V lost 0 bases to trimming and J lost 0 bases; unmatched junction nucleotides: 3. This CDR3 contains 18 residues. Germline V gene sequence: CDR1 SEHNR, CDR2 FQNEAQ (reference sequence). Input material: peripheral blood. V is TRBV7-9 and J is TRBJ1-5, with TRBD1 identical over 12 bases. The sequence derives from a woman of 80 years or more with acute or convalescent COVID-19. The CDR3 spells CASSLAGTGGISNQPQHF. As DNA, the CDR3 is TGTGCCAGCAGCTTAGCCGGGACAGGGGGCATTAGCAATCAGCCCCAGCATTTT.